This T cell receptor (beta chain) came from a study of cytomegalovirus exposure and HLA in healthy donors (dated by TCRdb to 2016 to 2017). Broadly, across the study: An earlier analysis of around 600 of the donors reported about 250 Gb of sequence data and some 100 million unique TCR beta sequences from approximately 180 million T cells. Approximately 310 gigabases of sequencing data and tens of millions of unique TCR sequences made up an early release that covered 500 to 700 HLA-typed donors. Of the 350 to 400 genotyped donors, over 65% fell in the genetic ancestry cluster associated with self-reported Caucasian donors. The study aimed to test whether cataloging public T cell receptors could reveal signatures of past pathogen exposure. The study used immunosequencing to profile the T cell repertoires of under 700 subjects and linked those repertoires to cytomegalovirus serostatus. A separate validation cohort of some 130 different subjects was used in addition to the roughly 720-subject first cohort. The study combined high-throughput TCR immunosequencing, statistical association of individual TCRs with disease status, and machine learning to predict cytomegalovirus infection status. A later analysis re-examined previously published TCR beta repertoires from around 670 donors and added high-resolution HLA genotyping to investigate patterns of TCR occurrence. Rather than using new phenotypic data, the later analysis identified candidate immune exposures from TCR beta sequences and from how often those sequences occurred across donors. In an earlier analysis of around 540 of the donors, high-throughput TCR beta sequencing was used to judge whether each TCR beta V gene segment behaved as functional or pseudogenic. Alongside the repertoire data, information on donor age, sex, ethnicity and CMV serostatus was compiled. Genome-wide SNP genotypes for about 65% of the roughly 670 donors were used in a later genetic analysis, which treated that subset as a discovery cohort. All discovery cohort repertoires had been generated using a single sequencing platform. HLA typing covered class I and class II loci at four-digit resolution. The number of typed donors differed by locus: roughly 629-640 for A, B, C, DRB1 and DQB1; approximately 520 for DQA1; fewer than 610 for DPA1; and about 470 for DPB1. Roughly five DR-DQ haplotypes were handled as single units for association and clustering, since linkage in the cohort was strong. On average, approximately 250,000 unique TCR beta nucleotide sequences were sequenced per donor among a few hundred genotyped donors of the cohort, with roughly 18% of those sequences being non-productive.

The germline V gene sets CDR1 to KGHSH and CDR2 to LQKENI. Spanning cysteine to phenylalanine, the CDR3 consists of 16 amino acids. Only the CDR3 region is kept as DNA, spanning 48 bases read in frame from base 1. At the junction V is shortened by 1 base and J by 12 bases, with 19 bases in between. The paper as a whole reports these results and caveats: In a later analysis, several top co-occurrence clusters were reported to appear linked to parvovirus B19, influenza, CMV and Epstein-Barr virus. According to a later analysis, most CMV-associated TCR beta chains appeared to be HLA-restricted, and the HLA associations seemed to be driven largely by CMV exposure. An earlier analysis of around 540 of the donors showed that most TCR beta V segments appeared in productive rearrangements either about 87% or about 30% of the time, which broadly matched IMGT annotations. Cytomegalovirus status was reported to be diagnosed by the classifier with high specificity and sensitivity in both the original and validation cohorts. Correlated functional status among segregating V segments might be attributable to linkage disequilibrium, but an unknown experimental factor could not be ruled out. Because counts were too low, about 18 rarely observed V segments, including chromosome 9 orphons, were left out of the earlier analysis of approximately 500 of the donors. A later genetic analysis associated a missense DCLRE1C variant with V-gene and J-gene trimming of TCR beta chains, and an independent cohort replicated the association. Because the 87-base-pair reads could not distinguish some IMGT-functional V segments, including TRBV6-2 and TRBV6-3, those segments were excluded. The study gave a list of 150 to 200 TCR beta chains associated with cytomegalovirus. Compared with the approximately 600-donor mean, donors in an Asian-associated ancestry cluster had fewer N-insertions in productive TCRs, according to a later genetic analysis. A later analysis found that TCR association rates varied across HLA loci, with DRB1 alleles showing the most associated TCRs and HLA-C alleles the fewest. Assigning TCR associations to individual alleles was difficult when HLA alleles, especially DR and DQ, strongly co-occurred. The authors suggested that the approach could potentially be generalized to other disease states and immunological phenotypes. Across donors, most TCR sequences were observed very rarely, whereas some public TCRs were present in many individuals. Because HLA typing was unavailable for some donors at each locus, only the typed subset was used in association tests. In this cohort, only TCR beta chains were sequenced, and detectable features were limited by the absence of alpha or paired-chain data. The presence/absence analyses assumed that sequencing depth was roughly uniform across donors, and that assumption may not be true. A further reported finding was that TCR beta sequences accurately predicted the HLA-A and HLA-B alleles for most subjects in the first cohort. At a false discovery rate of 0.05, a later analysis linked some 18,000 TCR beta sequences to specific HLA alleles. A later analysis found that HLA-associated TCR beta chains were more clonally expanded and had lower generation probabilities than equally common non-associated chains. The sequencing pipeline was judged likely to have produced a cluster of highly shared sequence variants as a technical artifact. In vitro tests confirmed that a few of the cytomegalovirus-associated TCR beta chains recognize cytomegalovirus antigens. Immune exposure information for the cohort was limited to CMV serostatus.

A word on this clone: There is no known antigen for this receptor.

The cohort comprised around 700 healthy bone marrow donors. Cohort members were all nominally healthy when sampled, although unrecorded immune exposures were likely present. The donor was CMV seronegative and belonged to the group of approximately 320 seronegative cohort members. A peripheral blood sample was collected from each donor, and TCR beta sequencing was performed on peripheral blood mononuclear cells. Genomic DNA extraction from the blood cell samples was performed with the Qiagen DNeasy Blood Extraction Kit. Library preparation employed the immunoSEQ multiplex PCR assay. For the multiplex PCR, a mixture combining 60 forward primers for TCR Vbeta segments and 13 reverse primers for TCR Jbeta segments was used. Amplification of the CDR3 region of rearranged TCR beta genes was performed with a multiplex PCR assay on genomic DNA. On the Illumina HiSeq System, the amplified TCR beta libraries were sequenced as 87-base-pair reads. Per the authors' processing: Across the 600 to 700 repertoires, a later analysis counted 80 million or so unique TCR beta chains, roughly 11 million of which were shared by at least two donors. To remove PCR and sequencing errors, raw reads were error-corrected and collapsed into unique sequences using a nearest-neighbor algorithm that merged closely related sequences. Alignment of CDR3 sequences to IMGT reference sequences was used to assign V, D and J gene segments. For a sequence to be retained, a match of at least six nucleotides to both a V gene segment and a J gene segment was required. A rearrangement was called productive if the CDR3 had no stop codons and remained in frame with V and J, and every other rearrangement was called non-productive. CDR3 was defined according to IMGT convention as the region running from the second conserved V-encoded cysteine to the conserved J-encoded phenylalanine. The earlier analysis of 587 of the donors excluded sequences that lacked an unambiguous match to a single V gene segment. An earlier analysis of about 590 of the donors classified V segments as functional when productive rearrangements were above 56.7% and as segregating when the standard deviation between donors was above 5%. A statistical classification framework was built to diagnose cytomegalovirus status from the catalog of TCR beta chain sequences. In a later analysis, V and J genes were assigned by comparing TCR nucleotide sequences against IMGT/GENE-DB human TR gene sequences. Using the TCRdist pipeline, a later analysis assigned CDR3 sequences along with most-parsimonious VDJ recombination scenarios. In a later analysis, every TCR beta chain was defined by the combination of its CDR3 amino acid sequence and its V-gene family, and reads without a unique V-gene family were dropped. As a way to deal with suspected cross-contamination and a sequencing artifact, a later analysis dropped over 550 nucleotide sequences that were highly shared and had low generation probability. For each public chain, a later analysis derived a clonal expansion index from normalized ranks of inferred template counts within each repertoire. In a later analysis, generation probabilities were computed using a VDJ recombination model fitted to out-of-frame rearrangements, and the results were checked against IGoR. In a later analysis, TCR-TCR, TCR-HLA and TCR-CMV co-occurrence was scored with hypergeometric tests, and a repertoire-size bias correction was applied to TCR pairs. A later analysis estimated false discovery rates by permuting HLA or CMV assignments 20 times. In a later analysis, co-occurring TCRs were grouped using DBSCAN, and TCRdist sequence similarity was added for clustering within HLA-allele-positive subsets. Co-occurrence clustering excluded repertoires with fewer than 30,000 or more than 120,000 public chains, plus five with anomalous nucleotide sharing. TCRdb re-hosts the immuneACCESS table, in-frame sequences only. Its copies lack some clones; in the studies checked, an unresolved V gene accounts for under half of them, and the cause for the rest is not known. The D gene and trimming were derived from the DNA, and the V and J assignments and clone size from that table. For this sample, the table gives about 48,000 clones. Over 2% of the sample goes to the ten largest clones.

The sample comprised PBMCs. The chain links TRBV18 with TRBJ2-6, and TRBD2 may be the D gene, going by 6 matching bases. The sequence was obtained from a middle-aged woman in good health and CMV-seronegative. This receptor carries the CDR3 CASSPRGSRDGGVLTF. The bases are TGTGCCAGCTCACCACGAGGCTCCCGGGACGGGGGCGTCCTGACTTTC.